These 8 T cell receptor beta chains originate from one sample sequenced in a study of shared clonotypes between healthy human individuals (dated by TCRdb to 2020 to 2021). Libraries were built with the immunoSEQ multiplex PCR assay. TCRdb obtained this table from immuneACCESS and retained in-frame rearrangements with V and J assigned. These tables miss some clones; where compared with another copy, unresolved V genes account for less than half of the shortfall, and the remainder is unexplained. The sample table shows over 950,000 clones, and roughly 80% are seen once. The ten largest account for roughly 0.9% of the sample. Sequenced: memory CD4+ T cells from PBMCs. Taken with the paper, the label for cell subset or site translates to: CD45RA-negative fraction. The source of these receptors is a man younger than 30 in good health. Some clones in this sample may be carry-over from other donors' samples.

This sequence joins TRBV13 and TRBJ2-7, with D possibly TRBD2 on 5 matching bases. CDR3 length: 16 residues. Trimming removed 4 bases from V and 0 bases from J, with 16 bases in between. Germline CDR1 PRHDT, CDR2 FYEKMQ (reference sequence). CDR3: CASSSSPSSSSYEQYF. The DNA of the CDR3 is TGTGCCAGCAGCTCCTCTCCCTCTAGCTCCTCCTACGAGCAGTACTTC.

The chain couples TRBV21-1 to TRBJ2-5; the D call TRBD1 from the table was never checked on the DNA. TRBV21-1 is classified as a pseudogene. The CDR3 has 13 amino acids. CDR3 DNA sequence: TGTGCCAGCAGCAACAGGGTGAGGGAGACCCAGTACTTC. It yields the protein CASSNRVRETQYF.

In nucleotides, the CDR3 is TGTGCCAGCAGCTTAGGCGTGGGCCCCTCGGGGGAGCAGTACTTC. This encodes CASSLGVGPSGEQYF. The rearrangement links TRBV7-2 to TRBJ2-7; D possibly corresponds to TRBD2 (5 bases). The ends were cut back, 1 base at V and 7 bases at J, with 17 bases in the middle. The CDR3 covers 15 residues. The germline gives CDR1 SGHTA, CDR2 FQGNSA. The full variable domain, its missing parts supplied by reference TRBV7-2 and TRBJ2-7, is GAGVSQSPSNKVTEKGKDVELRCDPISGHTALYWYRQSLGQGLEFLIYFQGNSAPDKSGLPSDRFSAERTGGSVSTLTIQRTQQEDSAVYLCASSLGVGPSGEQYFGPGTRLTVT.

The V and J genes are TRBV5-4 and TRBJ2-2, with TRBD2 matching over 9 bases. V shed 4 bases, J shed 4 bases, and the junction held 8 bases outside the gene matches. The CDR3 sequence is 16 residues long. Germline V lookup: CDR1 SGHNT, CDR2 YYREEE (reference sequence). The CDR3 region is CASSPIAGAGTGELFF. CDR3 in DNA: TGTGCCAGCAGCCCTATAGCGGGAGCGGGCACCGGGGAGCTGTTTTTT.

CDR3 in DNA: TGCGCCAGCAGCCGGCTTCTACAGGGGGACAATCAGCCCCAGCATTTT. It codes for CASSRLLQGDNQPQHF. The chain links TRBV4-1 to TRBJ1-5; 8 positions agree with TRBD1. There are 16 residues in the CDR3. The J segment lost 3 bases and the V segment lost 4 bases, leaving 8 bases of the junction unmatched. The V gene's germline CDR1 is MGHRA and CDR2 YSYEKL.

Comments on this clone: Within the sample, other DNA sequences also encode this same CDR3. The chain recombines TRBV5-1 with TRBJ1-5; D gene uncertain. Germline CDR1 and CDR2: SGHRS and YFSETQ. Trimming shortened V by 0 bases and J by 2 bases, and 6 bases separated the two germline ends. The CDR3 has 14 residues. The chain's CDR3 is CASSLDGGNQPQHF. CDR3 nucleotide sequence: TGCGCCAGCAGCTTGGATGGAGGCAATCAGCCCCAGCATTTT.

This clone turned up a few times. DNA of the CDR3: TGTGCCAGCAGTCCACAGGGAAGGGAAGCTTTCTTT. Translation gives CASSPQGREAFF. V gene TRBV28 combines with J gene TRBJ1-1; TRBD1 is a possible D gene (6 bases). Germline V CDR1 and CDR2: MDHEN, SYDVKM. V dropped 5 bases and J dropped 8 bases, with 12 bases sitting between them. CDR3 length: 12 residues.

This clone came up many times. Other nucleotide sequences from this sample produce the same CDR3. The V and J genes are TRBV4-2 and TRBJ1-2, with D tentatively TRBD1 (5 bases). There are 16 residues in the CDR3. V was shortened by 1 base and J by 1 base, with 13 bases between the two germline ends. Germline V gene data show CDR1 as LGHNA and CDR2 as YNFKEQ. CDR3 loop: CASSQGSLGRNYGYTF. In DNA form, the CDR3 reads TGTGCCAGCAGCCAAGGGTCCCTGGGGCGTAACTATGGCTACACCTTC.